These 6 T cell receptor beta chains were all obtained from the same sample, sequenced in a study of cytomegalovirus exposure and HLA in healthy donors. 13 Jbeta primers and 60 Vbeta primers were used for the PCR. TCRdb's copy holds only in-frame clones and misses some; the assay was immunoSEQ multiplex PCR. The sample has 95,000 to 100,000 clones, 65% to 80% seen once. The specimen sequenced was PBMCs. The source of these receptors is a human donor in good health.

The CDR3 sequence: CASSRNSVEAFF. The CDR3, as DNA: TGTGCCAGCAGCCGTAATTCAGTCGAAGCTTTCTTT. The chain recombines TRBV14 with TRBJ1-1, with D unresolved. V was clipped by 4 bases and J by 8 bases, with 11 bases between them. Germline CDR1 is SGHDN and CDR2 is FVKESK. The CDR3 runs to 12 residues.

Here the CDR3 DNA reads TGTGCCAGCAGCTTAGCCTCAGGTTTCGAGCAGTACTTC. The encoded protein is CASSLASGFEQYF. V gene TRBV7-2 combines with J gene TRBJ2-7; the D is unclear. CDR3 length equals 13 residues. CDR1 and CDR2 from the germline V gene are SGHTA and FQGNSA. V was shortened by 0 bases and J by 6 bases, with 9 bases between the two germline ends.

In its sample, this clone was seen a few times. The chain links TRBV6-1 to TRBJ2-7; 8 nucleotides match TRBD1. CDR3 length equals 14 residues. CDR1 MNHNS and CDR2 SASEGT come from the germline V gene. The trim removed 6 bases at V and 3 bases at J, leaving 7 bases unmatched. The CDR3, as DNA: TGTGCCAGCAGGGACCGGGACAGGAACTACGAGCAGTACTTC. Translated: CASRDRDRNYEQYF.

The genes are TRBV10-3 and TRBJ2-1, with 12 bases identical to TRBD2. J lost 7 bases, V lost 6 bases, and 7 bases had no gene match. The CDR3 consists of 15 residues. CDR1 is ENHRY and CDR2 is SYGVKD in the germline V gene. The CDR3 spells CAISFLAGGGNEQFF. The CDR3 DNA reads TGTGCCATCAGCTTTCTAGCGGGAGGGGGGAATGAGCAGTTCTTC.

The rearrangement links TRBV15 to TRBJ2-7, with 8 bases matching TRBD1. CDR3 length equals 14 residues. V was clipped by 1 base and J by 6 bases; unmatched bases: 5. CDR1 and CDR2 from the germline V gene are LNHNV and YYDKDF (reference sequence). The CDR3 region is CATSRGRGQGEQYF. CDR3 coding DNA: TGTGCCACCAGCAGAGGCAGGGGGCAGGGCGAGCAGTACTTC.

The rearrangement joins TRBV7-6 to TRBJ1-3; 11 positions agree with TRBD1. The CDR3 runs 17 residues. Germline V gene sequence: CDR1 SGHVS, CDR2 FNYEAQ. V shed 1 base, J shed 2 bases, and the junction held 4 bases outside the gene matches. CDR3 protein: CASSLEGTGGPGNTIYF. As DNA, the CDR3 is TGTGCCAGCAGCTTAGAAGGGACAGGGGGTCCTGGAAACACCATATATTTT.